Reported below is one T cell receptor (beta chain). Its antigen is unidentified. A read error may account for a junction end that differs from germline. This specimen comes from a study of early T cells in non-severe SARS-CoV-2 infection. The CDR3 runs to 13 residues. The V gene's germline CDR1 is DFQATT and CDR2 SNEGSKA (reference sequence). Study-level points and caveats: Lookups in VDJdb leaned toward anti-spike CD8 responses and missed private and CD4 specificities.

Each CDR3 protein is one row after TCRdb ran MiXCR on the 5' RACE reads. The repertoire holds 60,000 to 75,000 distinct CDR3 sequences, with 3.5% to 6% as singletons. The sequence came from an adult who was a healthcare worker with PCR-confirmed SARS-CoV-2 infection or an uninfected control (not recorded which). The donor label of this sample is uncertain. The chain combines TRBV20-1 with TRBJ2-1; D not resolved. Sequenced here: whole blood, sampled at baseline. CDR3 loop: CSAPSTSYDEQFF. The CDR3, as DNA: TGCAGTGCCCCCTCCACGTCCTACGATGAGCAGTTCTTC.